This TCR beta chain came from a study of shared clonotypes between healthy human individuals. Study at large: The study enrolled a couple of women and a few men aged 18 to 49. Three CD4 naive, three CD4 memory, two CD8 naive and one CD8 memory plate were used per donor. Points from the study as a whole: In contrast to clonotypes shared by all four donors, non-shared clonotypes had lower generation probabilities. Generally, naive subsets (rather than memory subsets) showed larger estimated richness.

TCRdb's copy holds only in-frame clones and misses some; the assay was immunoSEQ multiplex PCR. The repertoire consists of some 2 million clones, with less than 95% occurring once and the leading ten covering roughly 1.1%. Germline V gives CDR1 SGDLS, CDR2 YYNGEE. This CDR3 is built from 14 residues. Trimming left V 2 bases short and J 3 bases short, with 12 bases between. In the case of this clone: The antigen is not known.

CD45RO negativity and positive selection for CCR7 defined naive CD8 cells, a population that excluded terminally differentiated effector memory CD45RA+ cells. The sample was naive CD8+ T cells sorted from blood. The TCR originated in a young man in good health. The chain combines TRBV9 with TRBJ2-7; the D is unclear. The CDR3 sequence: CASSVVPEGYEQYF. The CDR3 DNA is TGTGCCAGCAGCGTGGTCCCAGAAGGCTACGAGCAGTACTTC.